This TCR beta chain emerged from a study of CD4 T cells in relation to SARS-CoV-2 and coronaviruses. Study-level background: After less than 11 days of antigen culture, PBMC TCR beta CDR3s were sequenced. Median patient age was roughly 36 years, spanning 21 to 72 years. Study-level points and caveats: SARS-CoV-2-driven expansion was significantly weaker in crossreactive than monoreactive clones. No crossreactivity against non-spike viral proteins was tested here.

Data came from immunoSEQ multiplex PCR; TCRdb stores just in-frame clones and leaves some out. The repertoire holds around 30,000 clones, with more than 75% as singletons. The CDR3 length is 16 residues. Germline values: CDR1 MDHEN, CDR2 SYDVKM. V gave up 7 bases and J gave up 3 bases; unmatched junction bases: 14. Points on this clone: Its target is not known.

The rearrangement joins TRBV28 to TRBJ2-5; 7 nucleotides line up with TRBD1. The specimen sequenced was memory CD4+ T cells from PBMCs, cultured in vitro. The TCR comes from an adult with COVID-19. The CDR3 nucleotides read TGTGCCAGCACTCCAGATACAGGGGTACTTAAAGAGACCCAGTACTTC. Translation: CASTPDTGVLKETQYF. The whole variable domain, remainder taken from reference TRBV28 and TRBJ2-5, is DVKVTQSSRYLVKRTGEKVFLECVQDMDHENMFWYRQDPGLGLRLIYFSYDVKMKEKGDIPEGYSVSREKKERFSLILESASTNQTSMYLCASTPDTGVLKETQYFGPGTRLLVL.